This TCR beta chain was profiled in a study of blood T cell repertoires in COVID-19. Study-level information: The samples span acute and convalescent COVID-19 from the United States, Italy and Spain. Sample material is recorded as cDNA or gDNA derived from T cells, B-cell-depleted T cells, or PBMCs.

Methods used by the authors: It was from reference gene primer amplification that nucleated cell counts were estimated. Repertoires were generated with immunoSEQ multiplex PCR, while TCRdb's copy carries only in-frame clones and drops some. V, J and clone size were drawn from that table, and D and trimming were deduced from the DNA. The sample records around 68,000 clones, approximately 78% being singletons. Trimming cost V 0 bases and J 4 bases, with 13 bases left between them. Germline assignment: CDR1 ENHRY and CDR2 SYGVKD. This CDR3 region has 15 residues. The rearrangement joins TRBV10-3 to TRBJ2-7, with D perhaps TRBD2 (6 bases). The sequenced sample consisted of peripheral blood. The receptor's source is a human donor in a cohort sampled during active COVID-19. Written as DNA, the CDR3 is TGTGCCATCAGTGAGTCCGCGGACGCGGGATACGAGCAGTACTTC. It translates to CAISESADAGYEQYF.